A selection of T cell receptor beta chains follows, all from one sample in a study of technical replicates of blood from a few donors. Generated by immunoSEQ multiplex PCR, the TCRdb table keeps only in-frame clones and is missing some. The repertoire holds roughly 70,000 clones, with approximately 97% as singletons. Sequenced material: T cells isolated from PBMCs. The source of these receptors is a human donor in good health. The CDR3 runs from the conserved cysteine through the conserved F or W. Each record gives: V gene, J gene, D gene, clone size, CDR3 protein, CDR3 DNA. The D gene is left open where the match is weak. Size tells how often a clone was seen (once, few, many) or the class of an expanded clone, and some rows leave it out.

v_call: TRBV7-2; j_call: TRBJ2-5; d_call: TRBD2; clone_size: .; cdr3_aa: CASSLLAGAETQYF; cdr3_nt: TGTGCCAGCAGCTTACTAGCGGGAGCGGAGACCCAGTACTTC
v_call: TRBV11-3; j_call: TRBJ2-5; d_call: .; clone_size: .; cdr3_aa: CASSSLRETQYF; cdr3_nt: TGTGCCAGCAGCTCACTCCGGGAGACCCAGTACTTC
v_call: TRBV14; j_call: TRBJ2-5; d_call: .; clone_size: .; cdr3_aa: CASSQELLETQYF; cdr3_nt: TGTGCCAGCAGTCAAGAACTCTTAGAGACCCAGTACTTC
v_call: TRBV4-1; j_call: TRBJ2-1; d_call: TRBD2; clone_size: .; cdr3_aa: CASSQAQREVYNEQFF; cdr3_nt: TGCGCCAGCAGCCAAGCCCAGCGGGAGGTCTACAATGAGCAGTTCTTC
v_call: TRBV4-3; j_call: TRBJ2-7; d_call: TRBD2; clone_size: .; cdr3_aa: CASSQEREREQYF; cdr3_nt: TGCGCCAGCAGCCAAGAGCGGGAGAGAGAGCAGTACTTC
v_call: TRBV10-3; j_call: TRBJ1-1; d_call: .; clone_size: .; cdr3_aa: CAISRQGGNTEAFF; cdr3_nt: TGTGCCATCAGTCGGCAGGGTGGGAACACTGAAGCTTTCTTT
v_call: TRBV6-1; j_call: TRBJ1-3; d_call: .; clone_size: .; cdr3_aa: CASSEAGGSGNTIYF; cdr3_nt: TGTGCCAGCAGTGAAGCAGGAGGTTCTGGAAACACCATATATTTT
v_call: TRBV11-2; j_call: TRBJ2-1; d_call: TRBD2; clone_size: .; cdr3_aa: CASSLDGAGAHNEQFF; cdr3_nt: TGTGCCAGCAGCTTAGATGGAGCGGGGGCCCACAATGAGCAGTTCTTC
v_call: TRBV7-9; j_call: TRBJ2-5; d_call: .; clone_size: once; cdr3_aa: CASSLRGETQYF; cdr3_nt: TGTGCCAGCAGCTTAAGGGGTGAGACCCAGTACTTC
v_call: TRBV10-3; j_call: TRBJ1-2; d_call: .; clone_size: .; cdr3_aa: CAITEQVANYGYTF; cdr3_nt: TGTGCCATCACCGAGCAGGTGGCTAACTATGGCTACACCTTC
v_call: TRBV6-6; j_call: TRBJ2-4; d_call: .; clone_size: .; cdr3_aa: CASSSPGGIQYF; cdr3_nt: TGTGCCAGCAGTTCCCCCGGGGGCATTCAGTACTTC
v_call: TRBV6-1; j_call: TRBJ2-7; d_call: TRBD1; clone_size: .; cdr3_aa: CASSEPRQGAYEQYF; cdr3_nt: TGTGCCAGCAGTGAACCCAGACAGGGGGCCTACGAGCAGTACTTC
v_call: TRBV9; j_call: TRBJ1-1; d_call: .; clone_size: .; cdr3_aa: CASSPLTEAFF; cdr3_nt: TGTGCCAGCAGCCCTTTGACTGAAGCTTTCTTT
v_call: TRBV9; j_call: TRBJ2-1; d_call: TRBD2; clone_size: .; cdr3_aa: CASSVEGTSGYNEQFF; cdr3_nt: TGTGCCAGCAGCGTAGAAGGGACTAGCGGTTACAATGAGCAGTTCTTC
v_call: TRBV7-9; j_call: TRBJ2-2; d_call: .; clone_size: .; cdr3_aa: CASEASGIGELFF; cdr3_nt: TGTGCCAGCGAGGCTTCTGGAATCGGGGAGCTGTTTTTT
v_call: TRBV28; j_call: TRBJ1-1; d_call: .; clone_size: .; cdr3_aa: CASSSVLAGGSLRMNTEAFF; cdr3_nt: TGTGCCAGCAGCTCGGTCCTCGCGGGGGGCAGTCTTAGGATGAACACTGAAGCTTTCTTT
v_call: TRBV6-1; j_call: TRBJ1-1; d_call: TRBD1; clone_size: .; cdr3_aa: CASSYDRGTEAFF; cdr3_nt: TGTGCCAGCAGTTATGACAGGGGCACTGAAGCTTTCTTT
v_call: TRBV5-6; j_call: TRBJ2-7; d_call: TRBD1; clone_size: once; cdr3_aa: CASSPTGGGPYEQYF; cdr3_nt: TGTGCCAGCAGCCCCACAGGGGGAGGCCCCTACGAGCAGTACTTC
v_call: TRBV5-4; j_call: TRBJ1-1; d_call: TRBD1; clone_size: .; cdr3_aa: CASSKGTEVAEAFF; cdr3_nt: TGTGCCAGCAGCAAAGGGACAGAGGTCGCTGAAGCTTTCTTT
v_call: TRBV9; j_call: TRBJ2-1; d_call: .; clone_size: .; cdr3_aa: CASSVSGSYNEQFF; cdr3_nt: TGTGCCAGCAGCGTGAGCGGGTCCTACAATGAGCAGTTCTTC
v_call: TRBV28; j_call: TRBJ1-2; d_call: .; clone_size: .; cdr3_aa: CASIPLGGIGYGYTF; cdr3_nt: TGTGCCAGCATCCCCCTCGGGGGAATCGGGTATGGCTACACCTTC
v_call: TRBV6-6; j_call: TRBJ2-3; d_call: TRBD1; clone_size: .; cdr3_aa: CASSYLTGTPDTQYF; cdr3_nt: TGTGCCAGCAGTTACCTGACAGGGACCCCAGATACGCAGTATTTT
v_call: TRBV9; j_call: TRBJ1-1; d_call: .; clone_size: few; cdr3_aa: CASSVGGRNTEAFF; cdr3_nt: TGTGCCAGCAGCGTCGGGGGGAGGAACACTGAAGCTTTCTTT
v_call: TRBV7-9; j_call: TRBJ2-1; d_call: TRBD1; clone_size: .; cdr3_aa: CASSRQDRRHEQFF; cdr3_nt: TGTGCCAGCAGCCGACAGGACAGGAGGCATGAGCAGTTCTTC
v_call: TRBV12-5; j_call: TRBJ2-7; d_call: TRBD1; clone_size: few; cdr3_aa: CASGSLTGGSYEQYF; cdr3_nt: TGTGCTAGTGGTTCGCTTACAGGGGGCTCCTACGAGCAGTACTTC
v_call: TRBV30; j_call: TRBJ2-5; d_call: .; clone_size: .; cdr3_aa: CAWSVKGIGETQYF; cdr3_nt: TGTGCCTGGAGTGTGAAGGGGATAGGCGAGACCCAGTACTTC
v_call: TRBV15; j_call: TRBJ2-3; d_call: TRBD1; clone_size: once; cdr3_aa: CATAQGDGEDTQYF; cdr3_nt: TGTGCCACAGCCCAGGGGGATGGTGAAGATACGCAGTATTTT
v_call: TRBV7-9; j_call: TRBJ2-1; d_call: TRBD2; clone_size: .; cdr3_aa: CASSYTSGTGGEQFF; cdr3_nt: TGTGCCAGCAGCTATACTAGCGGGACCGGCGGCGAGCAGTTCTTC
v_call: TRBV7-8; j_call: TRBJ2-7; d_call: .; clone_size: .; cdr3_aa: CASSFQGGSTEQYF; cdr3_nt: TGTGCCAGCAGCTTTCAGGGCGGAAGTACGGAGCAGTACTTC
v_call: TRBV30; j_call: TRBJ1-1; d_call: .; clone_size: .; cdr3_aa: CAWSTQGILNTEAFF; cdr3_nt: TGTGCCTGGAGTACTCAGGGAATTTTGAACACTGAAGCTTTCTTT
v_call: TRBV11-2; j_call: TRBJ1-2; d_call: .; clone_size: .; cdr3_aa: CASSLTGSDYGYTF; cdr3_nt: TGTGCCAGCAGCTTAACCGGGTCTGACTATGGCTACACCTTC
v_call: TRBV28; j_call: TRBJ1-5; d_call: TRBD1; clone_size: .; cdr3_aa: CASRPRTGDRNQPQHF; cdr3_nt: TGTGCCAGCAGACCGCGGACAGGGGATCGCAATCAGCCCCAGCATTTT
v_call: TRBV2; j_call: TRBJ1-5; d_call: .; clone_size: .; cdr3_aa: CASSDGGYNQPQHF; cdr3_nt: TGTGCCAGCAGTGATGGGGGGTACAATCAGCCCCAGCATTTT
v_call: TRBV18; j_call: TRBJ1-1; d_call: .; clone_size: .; cdr3_aa: CASSPLDTFMNTEAFF; cdr3_nt: TGTGCCAGCTCACCACTGGACACCTTCATGAACACTGAAGCTTTCTTT
v_call: TRBV27; j_call: TRBJ2-1; d_call: .; clone_size: .; cdr3_aa: CASSLGRVGPSNEQFF; cdr3_nt: TGTGCCAGCAGTTTAGGGCGGGTTGGCCCCTCGAATGAGCAGTTCTTC
v_call: TRBV27; j_call: TRBJ2-2; d_call: TRBD1; clone_size: once; cdr3_aa: CASSLDWDRSITGELFF; cdr3_nt: TGTGCCAGCAGTTTAGACTGGGACAGAAGCATCACCGGGGAGCTGTTTTTT
v_call: TRBV11-2; j_call: TRBJ2-5; d_call: .; clone_size: .; cdr3_aa: CASSWGPQETQYF; cdr3_nt: TGTGCCAGCAGCTGGGGGCCACAAGAGACCCAGTACTTC